This T cell receptor (beta chain) was recorded in a study of tumor-infiltrating T cells and Merkel cell polyomavirus. The wider study: The T cells studied were KLL-specific CD8+ cells against Merkel polyomavirus. Therapies varied by patient, including chemotherapy, radiation and immunotherapies. Study results and caveats: KLL-specific TRB repertoires were diverse and largely private.

TCRdb keeps only in-frame clones here, not all; method: immunoSEQ multiplex PCR. The sample holds more than 20,000 clones, nearly 90% seen once. All patients' tumors stained robustly positive for Merkel cell polyomavirus Large T antigen by immunohistochemistry. Of note for this clone: Antigen specificity is unknown.

This CDR3 has 14 amino acids. The V end lost 1 base, the J end lost 1 base, and 8 bases lay between the germline ends. Germline V gives CDR1 SGHTA, CDR2 FQGNSA. Sequenced: lymph node tissue. The TCR comes from a man in his forties or fifties with Merkel cell carcinoma. V usage is TRBV7-2 and J usage is TRBJ2-7, with D maybe TRBD2 (5 bases). CDR3 in DNA: TGTGCCAGCAGCTTAGGAACGGGGTCCTACGAGCAGTACTTC. This sequence encodes CASSLGTGSYEQYF.